A single sample gave rise to the 9 T cell receptor beta chains below, sequenced in a study of control samples from healthy donors and cancer patients (TCRdb year 2020). Library generation was performed with the immunoSEQ multiplex PCR assay. TCRdb mirrors the immuneACCESS table, restricted to in-frame sequences. Some clones are absent from its copies; in checked studies, under half trace to an unresolved V gene, and the reason for the others is unknown. Within this sample are roughly 130,000 clones, with approximately 90% of them counted one time only. The ten largest clones represent roughly 8.6% of the sample. Source material: blood. These receptors originate from a young man in good health.

The V gene is TRBV11-2, the J gene TRBJ2-7, with D uncertain. The CDR3 covers 15 residues. CDR1 SGHAT and CDR2 FQNNGV come from the germline V gene. Trimming took off 1 base at V and 0 bases at J, with 10 bases between the two ends. The CDR3 nucleotides are TGTGCCAGCAGCTTAGTTACGGACGTCTCCTACGAGCAGTACTTC. Translation gives CASSLVTDVSYEQYF.

The chain couples TRBV6-5 to TRBJ1-1; D gene unclear. This CDR3 is 15 amino acids long. Germline CDR1 and CDR2: MNHEY and SVGAGI. Trimming stripped 2 bases from V and 1 base from J, with 11 bases between. CDR3 protein: CASSYEWESNTEAFF. As DNA, the CDR3 is TGTGCCAGCAGTTACGAATGGGAATCGAACACTGAAGCTTTCTTT.

The chain joins TRBV7-2 to TRBJ1-4; D call uncertain. V lost 3 bases to trimming and J lost 5 bases, with 7 bases between them. The CDR3 length is 13 residues. Germline loops: CDR1 SGHTA, CDR2 FQGNSA. CDR3 loop: CASSFMWNEKLFF. CDR3 in DNA: TGTGCCAGCAGCTTTATGTGGAATGAAAAACTGTTTTTT.

The rearrangement uses TRBV27 and TRBJ2-7, with D unresolved. The germline V gene has CDR1 MNHEY and CDR2 SMNVEV (reference sequence). CDR3 size: 14 residues. Trimming shortened V by 4 bases and J by 2 bases, and 12 bases separated the two germline ends. The CDR3 region has the DNA TGTGCCAGCAGTTCCCCCGCGTACCCCTACGAGCAGTACTTC. Translating it yields CASSSPAYPYEQYF.

The chain couples TRBV7-6 to TRBJ2-5, with D hard to call. Germline CDR1 SGHVS, CDR2 FNYEAQ. The CDR3 runs to 13 residues. V was trimmed by 0 bases and J by 3 bases, leaving 5 bases between them. The CDR3 DNA sequence: TGTGCCAGCAGCTTAGCCGTAAAAGAGACCCAGTACTTC. Residues: CASSLAVKETQYF. The full variable domain, rest sourced from reference TRBV7-6 and TRBJ2-5, is GAGVSQSPRYKVTKRGQDVALRCDPISGHVSLYWYRQALGQGPEFLTYFNYEAQQDKSGLPNDRFSAERPEGSISTLTIQRTEQRDSAMYRCASSLAVKETQYFGPGTRLLVL.

The chain recombines TRBV5-1 with TRBJ2-1, with TRBD2 matching 13 bases. V trimming: 2 bases; J trimming: 7 bases; junction bases outside the gene matches: 3. Per germline, CDR1 SGHRS and CDR2 YFSETQ. CDR3 length equals 15 residues. The CDR3 DNA follows: TGCGCCAGCAGCTTCACTAGCGGGGGGGCGAATGAGCAGTTCTTC. Translating gives CASSFTSGGANEQFF.

The chain combines TRBV11-2 with TRBJ2-5; TRBD2 matches at 9 bases. CDR1 and CDR2 (germline): SGHAT, FQNNGV. This CDR3 has 17 residues. After removal of 1 base from V and 5 bases from J, the junction contained 11 bases not matched to a gene. The CDR3 loop reads CASSLVYGGGGLETQYF. CDR3 nucleotides: TGTGCCAGCAGCTTAGTGTATGGCGGGGGGGGCTTGGAGACCCAGTACTTC.

The gene calls are TRBV6-6 and TRBJ2-7; 9 positions match TRBD2. CDR1 MNHNY and CDR2 SVGAGI come from the germline V gene (reference sequence). V trimming: 3 bases; J trimming: 4 bases; junction bases outside the gene matches: 4. CDR3 size: 14 residues. The CDR3 reads CASSYLAGPYEQYF. CDR3 bases: TGTGCCAGCAGTTATCTAGCGGGGCCTTACGAGCAGTACTTC.

The V gene is TRBV2, the J gene TRBJ2-3, with 7 bases aligning to TRBD2. The V segment lost 7 bases and the J segment 6 bases; nucleotides outside the gene matches: 7. Germline V CDR1 and CDR2: SNHLY, FYNNEI. The CDR3 is 13 residues long. This chain's CDR3 is CASNGLAADTQYF. The CDR3 DNA reads TGTGCCAGCAACGGCCTAGCGGCGGATACGCAGTATTTT.